These T cell receptor beta chains were read from a single sample in a study of blood T cell repertoires in COVID-19. Data came from immunoSEQ multiplex PCR; TCRdb stores just in-frame clones and leaves some out. The sample contains fewer than 450,000 clones, more than 75% of which appear only once. The material sequenced was PBMCs or T cells enriched from blood (not recorded which). The source of these receptors is a young woman who had recovered from COVID-19. CDR3s include the opening cysteine and the closing phenylalanine or tryptophan. Fields, in order: J gene, V gene, D gene, clone size, CDR3 protein, CDR3 DNA. D genes are given only for firm matches. The size field is filled for only some rows; it gives once, few, many or a size class.

>TRBJ1-3|TRBV7-9|NA|once
CASSVGGFAGNTIYF
TGTGCCAGCAGCGTCGGGGGGTTCGCTGGAAACACCATATATTTT
>TRBJ2-1|TRBV6-5|TRBD1|NA
CASSIDRVLNNEQFF
TGTGCCAGCAGTATCGACAGGGTCTTGAACAATGAGCAGTTCTTC
>TRBJ1-3|TRBV6-6|NA|NA
CASSSRRISGNTIYF
TGTGCCAGCAGCTCCCGGCGGATCTCTGGAAACACCATATATTTT
>TRBJ1-2|TRBV27|TRBD1|few
CASSLDRENVANYGYTF
TGTGCCAGCAGTCTAGACAGGGAAAATGTTGCTAACTATGGCTACACCTTC
>TRBJ1-4|TRBV7-9|TRBD1|NA
CASSLKTGANEKLFF
TGTGCCAGCAGCTTAAAGACAGGGGCAAATGAAAAACTGTTTTTT
>TRBJ2-7|TRBV28|TRBD2|NA
CASSSYLRRGNSYEQYF
TGTGCCAGCAGTTCCTACCTACGGCGGGGGAACTCCTACGAGCAGTACTTC
>TRBJ1-1|TRBV10-3|NA|NA
CAISEFNTKNTEAFF
TGTGCCATCAGTGAGTTTAACACTAAGAACACTGAAGCTTTCTTT
>TRBJ1-1|TRBV6-5|NA|once
CASISDRGMNTEAFF
TGTGCCAGCATCTCCGACCGGGGGATGAACACTGAAGCTTTCTTT
>TRBJ2-7|TRBV4-2|TRBD2|NA
CASSQDLAGGLEQYF
TGTGCCAGCAGCCAAGATCTAGCGGGGGGGCTCGAGCAGTACTTC
>TRBJ1-2|TRBV27|NA|NA
CASSLDAVNYGYTF
TGTGCCAGCAGTTTAGATGCGGTAAACTATGGCTACACCTTC
>TRBJ2-7|TRBV27|NA|few
CASSSSEQYF
TGTGCCAGCAGTTCCTCCGAGCAGTACTTC
>TRBJ2-2|TRBV5-6|NA|NA
CASSRGGELFF
TGTGCCAGCAGCCGAGGGGGGGAGCTGTTTTTT
>TRBJ2-5|TRBV9|TRBD1|NA
CASTSKTGGPQETQYF
TGTGCCAGCACGAGCAAAACAGGGGGGCCCCAAGAGACCCAGTACTTC
>TRBJ1-5|TRBV5-1|NA|NA
CASSDPGEPQHF
TGCGCCAGCAGCGACCCAGGGGAGCCCCAGCATTTT
>TRBJ1-1|TRBV6-5|NA|NA
CASSYTTGSNTEAFF
TGTGCCAGCAGTTACACCACAGGGTCGAACACTGAAGCTTTCTTT
>TRBJ2-5|TRBV4-1|NA|NA
CASSQVAGEETQYF
TGCGCCAGCAGCCAAGTAGCCGGGGAAGAGACCCAGTACTTC
>TRBJ2-2|TRBV15|TRBD1|NA
CATSSDRGIGELFF
TGTGCCACCAGCTCGGACAGGGGAATCGGGGAGCTGTTTTTT
>TRBJ1-1|TRBV7-2|NA|NA
CASSPGLTRGNTEAFF
TGTGCCAGCAGCCCGGGACTCACGAGGGGAAACACTGAAGCTTTCTTT
>TRBJ2-3|TRBV27|NA|NA
CASSLLLRDTQYF
TGTGCCAGCAGTTTACTGCTGCGGGATACGCAGTATTTT
>TRBJ1-5|TRBV5-1|NA|NA
CASSLAGVQPQHF
TGCGCCAGCAGCTTGGCGGGGGTTCAGCCCCAGCATTTT
>TRBJ2-6|TRBV14|TRBD1|NA
CASSPTGTGANVLTF
TGTGCCAGCAGCCCGACAGGGACTGGGGCCAACGTCCTGACTTTC
>TRBJ2-1|TRBV19|TRBD2|NA
CASSEAGGTYNEQFF
TGTGCCAGTAGTGAAGCGGGGGGAACTTACAATGAGCAGTTCTTC
>TRBJ2-2|TRBV11-2|NA|NA
CASSGVVGLGTGELFF
TGTGCCAGCAGCGGAGTTGTAGGACTCGGGACCGGGGAGCTGTTTTTT
>TRBJ2-5|TRBV2|NA|NA
CASISLVGGETQYF
TGTGCCAGCATTAGTCTTGTGGGGGGAGAGACCCAGTACTTC
>TRBJ2-1|TRBV3-1/TRBV3-2|TRBD2|NA
CASSQELADDNEQFF
TGTGCCAGCAGCCAAGAACTAGCGGACGACAATGAGCAGTTCTTC
>TRBJ1-4|TRBV9|NA|NA
CASSVGWGGEKLFF
TGTGCCAGCAGCGTAGGTTGGGGAGGTGAAAAACTGTTTTTT
>TRBJ1-4|TRBV15|NA|NA
CATSRDSGGSNFGKLFF
TGTGCCACCAGCAGAGATTCGGGTGGATCAAACTTTGGAAAACTGTTTTTT
>TRBJ2-2|TRBV3-1/TRBV3-2|TRBD1|few
CASSQALRGSVGELFF
TGTGCCAGCAGCCAAGCCCTCAGGGGGAGTGTCGGGGAGCTGTTTTTT
>TRBJ2-7|TRBV5-1|NA|once
CASSFQDGTYEQYF
TGCGCCAGCAGCTTTCAGGACGGGACCTACGAGCAGTACTTC
>TRBJ2-5|TRBV5-1|TRBD1|NA
CASSADRAPETQYF
TGCGCCAGCAGCGCCGACAGGGCCCCGGAGACCCAGTACTTC
>TRBJ2-6|TRBV10-3|NA|once
CATAAISGANVLTF
TGTGCCACGGCGGCCATCTCTGGGGCCAACGTCCTGACTTTC
>TRBJ1-5|TRBV13|NA|NA
CASSKTGNQPQHF
TGTGCCAGCAGCAAAACAGGGAATCAGCCCCAGCATTTT
>TRBJ2-1|TRBV7-9|NA|NA
CASRPGTYNEQFF
TGTGCCAGCAGACCGGGTACCTACAATGAGCAGTTCTTC
>TRBJ1-5|TRBV6-5|TRBD1|NA
CASQGQSNQPQHF
TGTGCCTCCCAGGGACAGAGCAATCAGCCCCAGCATTTT
>TRBJ1-5|TRBV28|NA|NA
CASSPPGSYSNQPQHF
TGTGCCAGCAGCCCACCAGGGTCGTATAGCAATCAGCCCCAGCATTTT
>TRBJ1-3|TRBV3-1/TRBV3-2|NA|NA
CASSQVKGAGNTIYF
TGTGCCAGCAGCCAAGTTAAAGGAGCTGGAAACACCATATATTTT
>TRBJ2-4|TRBV9|TRBD1|NA
CASSVGSMKGQGIDIQYF
TGTGCCAGCAGCGTAGGGAGCATGAAGGGACAGGGAATCGACATTCAGTACTTC
>TRBJ2-5|TRBV15|NA|NA
CATSRDTGPVETQYF
TGTGCCACCAGCAGAGACACAGGTCCGGTGGAGACCCAGTACTTC
>TRBJ1-1|TRBV4-2|NA|NA
CASSQDATLPEAFF
TGTGCCAGCAGCCAAGACGCCACTCTCCCTGAAGCTTTCTTT
>TRBJ1-1|TRBV5-1|TRBD1|NA
CASSLGQGAPSGEAFF
TGCGCCAGCAGCTTGGGTCAGGGGGCCCCATCCGGTGAAGCTTTCTTT
>TRBJ1-2|TRBV5-1|TRBD1|NA
CASSLAGGDYGYTF
TGCGCCAGCAGCTTGGCAGGGGGTGATTATGGCTACACCTTC
>TRBJ1-1|TRBV18|TRBD1|NA
CASSPQTGKGAEAFF
TGTGCCAGCTCACCACAGACAGGGAAGGGCGCTGAAGCTTTCTTT
>TRBJ2-7|TRBV7-2|TRBD2|NA
CASSLRGLAGVSYEQYF
TGTGCCAGCAGCTTACGCGGACTAGCGGGGGTCTCCTACGAGCAGTACTTC
>TRBJ2-3|TRBV9|NA|few
CASSVGQASTDTQYF
TGTGCCAGCAGCGTAGGTCAGGCTAGCACAGATACGCAGTATTTT
>TRBJ2-1|TRBV7-9|NA|NA
CASSGWTDYNEQFF
TGTGCCAGCAGCGGGTGGACAGACTACAATGAGCAGTTCTTC
>TRBJ1-5|TRBV2|NA|NA
CASSSAAGVSNQPQHF
TGTGCCAGCAGTTCCGCCGCGGGGGTTAGCAATCAGCCCCAGCATTTT
>TRBJ2-5|TRBV5-1|TRBD1|NA
CASSPGQGYETQYF
TGCGCCAGCAGCCCTGGACAGGGGTATGAGACCCAGTACTTC
>TRBJ1-5|TRBV19|NA|NA
CASSASYNQPQHF
TGTGCCAGTAGTGCAAGCTACAATCAGCCCCAGCATTTT
>TRBJ1-2|TRBV6-2/TRBV6-3|NA|NA
CASSYEWGWPYGYTF
TGTGCCAGCAGTTACGAGTGGGGCTGGCCGTATGGCTACACCTTC
>TRBJ1-1|TRBV7-6|TRBD1|NA
CASRLLGQGVFNTEAFF
TGTGCCAGCAGATTACTGGGACAGGGGGTTTTTAACACTGAAGCTTTCTTT
>TRBJ2-3|TRBV27|TRBD1|NA
CASSPSGGSTDTQYF
TGTGCCAGCAGTCCCTCAGGGGGTTCCACAGATACGCAGTATTTT
>TRBJ1-2|TRBV5-1|TRBD1|few
CASSKGTDYGYTF
TGCGCCAGCAGCAAGGGGACAGACTATGGCTACACCTTC
>TRBJ2-1|TRBV30|NA|NA
CAWTVGVYNEQFF
TGTGCCTGGACCGTAGGGGTATACAATGAGCAGTTCTTC